What follows is one TCR beta chain and its context. Its antigen is as yet unknown. This specimen comes from a study of cytomegalovirus exposure and HLA in healthy donors. Findings of the study overall: Association of a missense DCLRE1C variant with TCR beta V- and J-gene trimming was reported in a later analysis. Segments of the TCR beta V type were, in most cases, productive about 87% or about 30% of the time in an earlier analysis. Available immune exposure information covered CMV serostatus only.

Primers: 60 Vbeta forward and 13 Jbeta reverse. Sequencing used immunoSEQ multiplex PCR; TCRdb keeps in-frame clones, though not all of them. The table has 150,000 to 200,000 clones, roughly 70% seen once. Germline V CDR1 and CDR2: SGHRS, YFSETQ. V lost 2 bases to trimming and J lost 6 bases; unmatched junction nucleotides: 10. This CDR3 is 15 amino acids long. The source is a man aged 35 to 55 in good health and CMV-seropositive. Sequenced input: PBMCs. V is TRBV5-1 and J is TRBJ1-1, with TRBD1 matching 7 bases. The chain's CDR3 is CASSLPDRQPSEAFF. The CDR3 DNA reads TGCGCCAGCAGCTTACCGGACAGGCAACCCTCTGAAGCTTTCTTT.